The entry below gives a single TCR beta chain sequence along with its context. Its antigen is not identified. The read finishes 3 residues shy of the CDR3 end, and the germline J gene is used to complete it. The CDR3 has 11 residues. Germline CDR1 reads LNHDA; CDR2 reads SQIVND (reference sequence). Clones were sequenced by immunoSEQ multiplex PCR, and TCRdb holds only the in-frame ones, with some missing. The specimen's table records tens of thousands of clones. Unstimulated Tregs (CD4+CD25+CD127-) and CD4+CD25- non-Tregs were sorted from PBMCs. This sample was taken from a study of Tregs in tolerant kidney transplant recipients. Overall study findings and caveats: Changing PCR primers prevented nucleotide comparison between some patients' samples. Findings come from small patient numbers and require larger validation. Activated donor B cell expansion appeared to reveal the most relevant donor-specific TCRbeta repertoire.

The chain uses TRBV19 and TRBJ1-2; D perhaps matches TRBD1 (5 bases). The sequences come from CD8+ T cells from blood, collected before the transplant. This receptor was identified in a human donor who received a combined kidney and bone marrow transplant. The sequenced part of the CDR3 DNA is TGTGCCAGTACGGGGGACTGGGGC. Translating it yields CASTGDWG. The entire CDR3 is CASTGDWGYTF.